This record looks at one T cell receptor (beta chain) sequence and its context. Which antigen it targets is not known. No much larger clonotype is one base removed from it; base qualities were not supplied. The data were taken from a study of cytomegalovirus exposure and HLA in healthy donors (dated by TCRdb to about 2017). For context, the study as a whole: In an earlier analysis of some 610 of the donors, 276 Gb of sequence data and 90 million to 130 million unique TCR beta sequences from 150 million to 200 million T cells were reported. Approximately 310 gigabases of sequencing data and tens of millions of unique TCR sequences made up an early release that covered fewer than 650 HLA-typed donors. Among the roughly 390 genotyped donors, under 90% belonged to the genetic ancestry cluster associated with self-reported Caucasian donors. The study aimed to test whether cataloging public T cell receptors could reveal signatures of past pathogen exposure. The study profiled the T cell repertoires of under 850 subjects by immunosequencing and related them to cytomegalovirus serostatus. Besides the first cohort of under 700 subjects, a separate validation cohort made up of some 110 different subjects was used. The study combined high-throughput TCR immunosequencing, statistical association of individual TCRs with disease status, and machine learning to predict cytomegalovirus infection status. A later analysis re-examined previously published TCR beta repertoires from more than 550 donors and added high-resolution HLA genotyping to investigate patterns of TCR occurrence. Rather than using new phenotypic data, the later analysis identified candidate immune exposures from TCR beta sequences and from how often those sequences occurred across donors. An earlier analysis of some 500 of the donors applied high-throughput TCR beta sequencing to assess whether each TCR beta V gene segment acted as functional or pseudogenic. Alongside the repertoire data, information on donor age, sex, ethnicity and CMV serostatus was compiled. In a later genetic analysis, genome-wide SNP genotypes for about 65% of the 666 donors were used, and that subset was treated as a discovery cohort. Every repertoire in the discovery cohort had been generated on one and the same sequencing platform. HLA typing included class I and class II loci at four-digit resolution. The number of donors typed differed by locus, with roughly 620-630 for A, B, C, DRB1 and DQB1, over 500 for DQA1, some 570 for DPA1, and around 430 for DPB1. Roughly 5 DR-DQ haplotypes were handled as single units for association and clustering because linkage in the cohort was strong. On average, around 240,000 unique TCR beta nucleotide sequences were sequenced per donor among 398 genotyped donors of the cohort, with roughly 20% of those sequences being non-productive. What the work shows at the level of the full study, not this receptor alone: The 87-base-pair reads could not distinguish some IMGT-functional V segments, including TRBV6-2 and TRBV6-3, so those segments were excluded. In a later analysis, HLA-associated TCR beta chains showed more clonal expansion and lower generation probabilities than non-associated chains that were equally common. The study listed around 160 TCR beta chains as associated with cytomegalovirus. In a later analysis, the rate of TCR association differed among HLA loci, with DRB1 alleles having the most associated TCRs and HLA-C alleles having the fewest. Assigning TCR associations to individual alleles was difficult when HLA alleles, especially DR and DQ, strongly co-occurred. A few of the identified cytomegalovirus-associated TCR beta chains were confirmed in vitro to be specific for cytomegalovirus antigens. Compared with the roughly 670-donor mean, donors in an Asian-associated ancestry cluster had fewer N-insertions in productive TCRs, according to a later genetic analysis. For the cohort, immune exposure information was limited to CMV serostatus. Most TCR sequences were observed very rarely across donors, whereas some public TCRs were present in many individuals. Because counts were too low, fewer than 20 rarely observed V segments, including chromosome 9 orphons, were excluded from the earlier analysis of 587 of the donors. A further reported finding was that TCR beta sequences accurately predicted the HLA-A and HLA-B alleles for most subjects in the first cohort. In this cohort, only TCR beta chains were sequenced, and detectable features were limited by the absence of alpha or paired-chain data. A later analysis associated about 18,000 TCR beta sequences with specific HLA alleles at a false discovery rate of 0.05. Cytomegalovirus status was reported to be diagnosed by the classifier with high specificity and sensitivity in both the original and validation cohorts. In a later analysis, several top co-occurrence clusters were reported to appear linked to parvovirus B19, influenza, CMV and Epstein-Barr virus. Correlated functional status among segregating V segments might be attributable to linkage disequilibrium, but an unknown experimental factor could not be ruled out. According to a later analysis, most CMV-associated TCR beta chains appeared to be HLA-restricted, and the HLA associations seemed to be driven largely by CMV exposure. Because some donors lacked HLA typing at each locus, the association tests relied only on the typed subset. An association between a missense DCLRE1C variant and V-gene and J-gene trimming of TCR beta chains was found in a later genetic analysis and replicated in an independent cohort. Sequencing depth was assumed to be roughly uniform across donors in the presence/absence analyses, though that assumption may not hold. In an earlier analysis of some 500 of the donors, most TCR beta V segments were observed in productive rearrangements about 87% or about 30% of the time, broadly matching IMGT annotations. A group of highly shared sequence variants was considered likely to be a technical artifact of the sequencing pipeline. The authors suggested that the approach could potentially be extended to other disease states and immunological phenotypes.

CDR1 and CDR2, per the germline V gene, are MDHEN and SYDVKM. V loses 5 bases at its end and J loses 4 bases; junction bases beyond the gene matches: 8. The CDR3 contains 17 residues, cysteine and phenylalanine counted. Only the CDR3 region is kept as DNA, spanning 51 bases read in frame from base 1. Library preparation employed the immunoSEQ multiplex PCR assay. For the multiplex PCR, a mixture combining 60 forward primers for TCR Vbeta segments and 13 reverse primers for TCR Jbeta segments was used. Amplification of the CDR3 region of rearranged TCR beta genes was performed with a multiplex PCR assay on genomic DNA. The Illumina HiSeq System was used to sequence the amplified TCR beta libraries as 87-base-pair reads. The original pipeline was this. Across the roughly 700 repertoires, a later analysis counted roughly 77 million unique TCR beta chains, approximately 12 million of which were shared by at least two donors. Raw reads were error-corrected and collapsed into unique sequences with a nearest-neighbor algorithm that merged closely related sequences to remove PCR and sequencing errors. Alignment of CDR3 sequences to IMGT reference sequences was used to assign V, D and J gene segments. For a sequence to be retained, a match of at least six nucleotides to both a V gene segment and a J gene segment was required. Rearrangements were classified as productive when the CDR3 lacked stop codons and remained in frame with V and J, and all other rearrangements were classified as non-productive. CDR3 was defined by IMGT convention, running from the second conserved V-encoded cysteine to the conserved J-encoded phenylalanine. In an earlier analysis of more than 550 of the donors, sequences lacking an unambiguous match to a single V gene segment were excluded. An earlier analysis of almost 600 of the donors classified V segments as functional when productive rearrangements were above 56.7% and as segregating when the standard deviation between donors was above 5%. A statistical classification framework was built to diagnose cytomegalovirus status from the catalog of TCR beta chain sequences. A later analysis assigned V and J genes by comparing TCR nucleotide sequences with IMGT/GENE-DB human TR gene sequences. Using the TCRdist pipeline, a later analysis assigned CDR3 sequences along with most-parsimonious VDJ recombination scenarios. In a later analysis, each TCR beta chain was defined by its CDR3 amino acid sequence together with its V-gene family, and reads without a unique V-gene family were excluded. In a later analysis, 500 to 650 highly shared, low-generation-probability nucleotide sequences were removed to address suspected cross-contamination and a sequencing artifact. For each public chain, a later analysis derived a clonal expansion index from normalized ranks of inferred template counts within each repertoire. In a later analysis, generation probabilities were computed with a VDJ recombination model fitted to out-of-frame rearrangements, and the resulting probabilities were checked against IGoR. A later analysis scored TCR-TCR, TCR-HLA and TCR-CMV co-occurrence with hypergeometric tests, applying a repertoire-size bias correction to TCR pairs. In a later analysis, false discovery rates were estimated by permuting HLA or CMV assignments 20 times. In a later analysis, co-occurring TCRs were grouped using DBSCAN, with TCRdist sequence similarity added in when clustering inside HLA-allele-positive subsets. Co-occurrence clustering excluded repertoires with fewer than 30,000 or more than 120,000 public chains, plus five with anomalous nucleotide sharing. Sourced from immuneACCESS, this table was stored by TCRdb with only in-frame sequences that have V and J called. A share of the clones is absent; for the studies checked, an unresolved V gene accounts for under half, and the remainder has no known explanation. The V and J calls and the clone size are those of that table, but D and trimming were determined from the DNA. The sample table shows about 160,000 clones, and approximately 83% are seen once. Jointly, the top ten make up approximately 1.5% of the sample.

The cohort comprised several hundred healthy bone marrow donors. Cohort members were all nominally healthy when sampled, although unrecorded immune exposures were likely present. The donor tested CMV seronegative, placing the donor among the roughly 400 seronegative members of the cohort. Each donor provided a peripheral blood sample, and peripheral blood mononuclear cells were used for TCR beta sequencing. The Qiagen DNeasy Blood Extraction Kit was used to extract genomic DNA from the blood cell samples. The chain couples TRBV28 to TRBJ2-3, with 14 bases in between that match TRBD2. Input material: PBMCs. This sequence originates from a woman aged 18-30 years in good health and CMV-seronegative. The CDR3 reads CASSPLTSGGEADTQYF. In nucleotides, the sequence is TGTGCCAGCAGTCCGCTGACTAGCGGGGGGGAAGCAGATACGCAGTATTTT.